The rows below give T cell receptor beta chains drawn from one sample of a study of shared clonotypes between healthy human individuals. The protocol was immunoSEQ multiplex PCR, while the TCRdb copy is restricted to in-frame clones and leaves out a portion. The repertoire holds around 1.9 million clones, with 85% to 95% as singletons. The sequenced material came from naive CD8+ T cells from PBMCs. These receptors originate from a man between 18 and 35 years old in good health. Some clones in this sample may be carry-over from other donors' samples. Both conserved end residues are part of each CDR3. The D gene is left open where the match is weak. Not every row has a clone size; where given, it reads once, few, many or a size class.

-	TRBJ2-1	TRBV5-1	-	CASSQFSDEQFF	TGCGCCAGCAGCCAATTCAGCGATGAGCAGTTCTTC
-	TRBJ2-1	TRBV18	-	CASSFVRSSYNEQFF	TGTGCCAGCTCATTCGTGCGGAGCTCCTACAATGAGCAGTTCTTC
-	TRBJ2-3	TRBV5-6	-	CASSLILPDTQYF	TGTGCCAGCAGCTTAATTTTGCCAGATACGCAGTATTTT
-	TRBJ2-3	TRBV28	-	CASSFTQGRAQYF	TGTGCCAGCAGTTTCACCCAGGGGAGAGCGCAGTATTTT
-	TRBJ1-1	TRBV7-9	-	CASGPVTEAFF	TGTGCGAGCGGGCCGGTCACTGAAGCTTTCTTT
-	TRBJ2-2	TRBV27	-	CASAPAGTGELFF	TGTGCCAGTGCCCCGGCGGGAACCGGGGAGCTGTTTTTT
-	TRBJ2-7	TRBV27	-	CASSLATGYEQYF	TGTGCCAGCAGTTTGGCGACAGGCTACGAGCAGTACTTC
TRBD2	TRBJ2-1	TRBV5-4	-	CASSPGTSGSYNEQFF	TGTGCCAGCAGCCCGGGGACTAGCGGGTCCTACAATGAGCAGTTCTTC
TRBD2	TRBJ2-7	TRBV7-9	-	CASSLRLATDYEQYF	TGTGCCAGCAGCCTCCGACTAGCGACTGACTACGAGCAGTACTTC
TRBD1	TRBJ2-7	TRBV6-5	-	CASSYGTGGDEQYF	TGTGCCAGCAGTTACGGGACAGGGGGCGACGAGCAGTACTTC
TRBD2	TRBJ2-3	TRBV10-3	-	CATKRTSGSTDTQYF	TGTGCCACAAAGAGGACTAGCGGGAGTACAGATACGCAGTATTTT
TRBD1	TRBJ1-2	TRBV4-3	once	CASSPAPPGQGSYGYTF	TGCGCCAGCAGCCCCGCCCCGCCGGGACAGGGGTCCTATGGCTACACCTTC
-	TRBJ1-4	TRBV7-8	-	CASSLEGSNEKLFF	TGTGCCAGCAGCTTAGAAGGGAGTAATGAAAAACTGTTTTTT
-	TRBJ2-1	TRBV30	-	CALGKRAALNEQFF	TGTGCCTTAGGAAAGCGGGCGGCGCTCAATGAGCAGTTCTTC
-	TRBJ2-1	TRBV5-1	-	CASSLAGVLGYNEQFF	TGCGCCAGCAGCTTGGCTGGGGTCTTAGGGTACAATGAGCAGTTCTTC
-	TRBJ2-2	TRBV11-2	-	CASSVGAGTGELFF	TGTGCCAGCAGCGTGGGCGCGGGTACCGGGGAGCTGTTTTTT
-	TRBJ1-1	TRBV5-4	-	CASSSTRVLFTEAFF	TGTGCCAGCAGCTCTACCAGGGTGCTCTTCACTGAAGCTTTCTTT
TRBD2	TRBJ2-1	TRBV30	-	CAWSVMTSPYNEQFF	TGTGCCTGGAGTGTAATGACTAGCCCCTACAATGAGCAGTTCTTC
-	TRBJ2-7	TRBV10-3	-	CAIRDELFGSYEQYF	TGTGCCATCAGGGATGAACTTTTCGGCTCCTACGAGCAGTACTTC
TRBD1	TRBJ2-7	TRBV27	-	CASSAGGGPVEQYF	TGTGCCAGCAGTGCAGGGGGTGGTCCGGTCGAGCAGTACTTC
-	TRBJ1-1	TRBV6-5	-	CASTPISGLTEAFF	TGTGCCAGCACCCCGATCTCGGGACTCACTGAAGCTTTCTTT
TRBD1	TRBJ1-2	TRBV11-2	-	CASSSGTGANYGYTF	TGTGCCAGCAGCTCCGGGACAGGCGCTAACTATGGCTACACCTTC
-	TRBJ2-7	TRBV10-3	-	CAIYDRETYEQYF	TGTGCCATCTATGATAGGGAAACCTACGAGCAGTACTTC
-	TRBJ2-2	TRBV27	-	CASSFIRGELFF	TGTGCCAGCAGTTTTATCCGCGGTGAACTGTTTTTT
-	TRBJ2-5	TRBV6-5	-	CASSLRGPLRETQYF	TGTGCCAGCAGTCTCCGGGGCCCCCTGAGAGAGACCCAGTACTTC
TRBD1	TRBJ2-7	TRBV7-9	once	CASSRDSNYEQYF	TGTGCCAGCAGCCGGGACAGCAATTACGAGCAGTACTTC
-	TRBJ1-1	TRBV4-1	-	CASSQDGRHRASAFF	TGCGCCAGCAGCCAAGATGGCCGGCACAGGGCTAGTGCTTTCTTT
TRBD1	TRBJ1-2	TRBV2	-	CASRTGSVGYTF	TGTGCCAGCAGGACAGGGTCGGTAGGCTACACCTTC
-	TRBJ2-1	TRBV7-2	-	CASSLIGSGNEQFF	TGTGCCAGCAGCTTAATCGGGAGTGGTAATGAGCAGTTCTTC
-	TRBJ2-2	TRBV9	-	CASSVYGTQLTGELFF	TGTGCCAGCAGCGTTTACGGGACACAACTCACCGGGGAGCTGTTTTTT
-	TRBJ2-7	TRBV9	-	CASSVAPTVAYEQYF	TGTGCCAGCAGCGTAGCACCGACGGTAGCCTACGAGCAGTACTTC
-	TRBJ2-1	TRBV25-1	-	CASSEFFRDGEQFF	TGTGCCAGCAGTGAGTTCTTCCGGGACGGTGAGCAGTTCTTC
TRBD2	TRBJ2-1	TRBV6-6	-	CASRYLSGRNNEQFF	TGTGCCAGCAGATACTTGAGCGGGAGAAATAATGAGCAGTTCTTC
TRBD1	TRBJ1-5	TRBV28	-	CASSSGQGNQPQHF	TGTGCCAGCAGTTCGGGACAGGGGAATCAGCCCCAGCATTTT
TRBD2	TRBJ2-2	TRBV19	-	CASSAPGLRNTGELFF	TGTGCCAGTAGTGCCCCGGGACTAAGAAACACCGGGGAGCTGTTTTTT
-	TRBJ2-2	TRBV7-7	-	CASSLVGPTGELFF	TGTGCCAGCAGCTTAGTAGGGCCAACCGGGGAGCTGTTTTTT
-	TRBJ2-1	TRBV28	-	CASSLELADSSGEQFF	TGTGCCAGCAGTTTGGAGCTAGCAGATTCTAGTGGGGAGCAGTTCTTC
-	TRBJ1-3	TRBV25-1	-	CASSPGYGNTIYF	TGTGCCAGCAGCCCCGGCTACGGAAACACCATATATTTT
TRBD1	TRBJ1-2	TRBV29-1	once	CSVEAPGQGNYGYTF	TGCAGCGTTGAAGCCCCGGGACAGGGGAACTATGGCTACACCTTC
TRBD2	TRBJ2-7	TRBV5-6	-	CASSLTSGAPNEQYF	TGTGCCAGCAGCTTAACTAGCGGGGCCCCCAACGAGCAGTACTTC
-	TRBJ2-2	TRBV11-3	-	CASSPWGTGELFF	TGTGCCAGCAGCCCTTGGGGCACCGGGGAGCTGTTTTTT
-	TRBJ2-1	TRBV11-2	-	CASSLVRGSNEQFF	TGTGCCAGCAGCTTAGTGAGGGGGTCAAATGAGCAGTTCTTC
TRBD2	TRBJ2-3	TRBV5-6	-	CASSLAAGGTDTQYF	TGTGCCAGCAGCTTGGCAGCGGGGGGCACAGATACGCAGTATTTT